The next 9 T cell receptor beta chains were all read from a single sample in a study of CD4 T cells in relation to SARS-CoV-2 and coronaviruses. Some clones are missing from TCRdb's copy, which holds only in-frame ones; the method was immunoSEQ multiplex PCR. The table has around 54,000 clones, about 91% seen once. The specimen was naive CD4+ T cells from PBMCs. The subset was: naive CD4+ T cells isolated by negative enrichment. These receptors originate from an adult with COVID-19.

The chain joins TRBV10-3 to TRBJ2-1, with 9 bases that match TRBD1. V lost 4 bases, J lost 3 bases, and 4 bases stayed unmatched. The CDR3 is 15 residues long. Germline V gene lookup returns CDR1 ENHRY and CDR2 SYGVKD. The DNA for the CDR3 is TGTGCCATCAGTGGTAGGGACAGGGTCTACAATGAGCAGTTCTTC. It specifies CAISGRDRVYNEQFF.

The rearrangement links TRBV28 to TRBJ2-5; perhaps TRBD1 as D (6 bases). The germline V and J ends were trimmed by 3 bases and 5 bases, with 16 bases remaining between them. Germline V gives CDR1 MDHEN, CDR2 SYDVKM. The CDR3 runs 15 residues. CDR3 region: CASSLDSLNRETQYF. CDR3 nucleotide sequence: TGTGCCAGCAGTTTGGACAGTCTCAACAGGGAGACCCAGTACTTC. The full variable domain, with the rest looked up from reference TRBV28 and TRBJ2-5, is DVKVTQSSRYLVKRTGEKVFLECVQDMDHENMFWYRQDPGLGLRLIYFSYDVKMKEKGDIPEGYSVSREKKERFSLILESASTNQTSMYLCASSLDSLNRETQYFGPGTRLLVL.

The gene calls are TRBV28 and TRBJ2-7; D is uncertain. Trimming removed 5 bases from V and 4 bases from J, with 6 bases in between. CDR3 size: 11 residues. Germline assignment: CDR1 MDHEN and CDR2 SYDVKM. The CDR3 region is CASSDPYEQYF. The CDR3 DNA reads as TGTGCCAGCAGTGACCCTTACGAGCAGTACTTC.

This chain connects TRBV7-3 to TRBJ2-2; 8 nucleotides line up with TRBD2. Germline V CDR1 and CDR2: SGHTA, FQGTGA. The CDR3 spans 14 residues. J was trimmed by 7 bases and V by 5 bases; bases with no gene match: 6. CDR3 amino acids: CASSVSGSIGELFF. The CDR3 DNA sequence: TGTGCCAGCAGCGTAAGCGGGAGTATCGGGGAGCTGTTTTTT.

The chain recombines TRBV3-1 (or the pseudogene TRBV3-2) with TRBJ2-7; TRBD2 agrees at 13 bases. The CDR3 contains 14 residues. From germline, CDR1 is LGHDT and CDR2 YNNKEL (reference sequence). Trimming at V came to 4 bases and at J to 4 bases, leaving 1 base not matched to a gene. CDR3 bases: TGTGCCAGCAGCCTGACTAGCGGGAGGTACGAGCAGTACTTC. Protein: CASSLTSGRYEQYF.

The count of this clone is one. V usage is TRBV2 and J usage is TRBJ1-1; D remains ambiguous. The CDR3 sequence is 11 residues long. Trimming pared 8 bases from V and 1 base from J, leaving 5 bases between. Germline CDR1 is SNHLY and CDR2 is FYNNEI. The CDR3 sequence: CASCRNTEAFF. In DNA form, the CDR3 reads TGTGCCAGCTGCAGGAACACTGAAGCTTTCTTT.

The chain recombines TRBV5-1 with TRBJ2-3; D not resolved. Germline lookup yields CDR1 SGHRS and CDR2 YFSETQ. The CDR3 runs to 18 residues. V lost 3 bases, J lost 0 bases, and 20 bases lay in between. This CDR3 is CASSSQPQAMKSTDTQYF. For the CDR3, the DNA is TGCGCCAGCAGCTCGCAACCCCAAGCGATGAAGAGCACAGATACGCAGTATTTT.

V gene TRBV19 combines with J gene TRBJ2-3, with D unclear. In germline, CDR1 is LNHDA, CDR2 SQIVND (reference sequence). CDR3 length equals 11 residues. The germline V and J ends were trimmed by 7 bases and 5 bases, with 7 bases remaining between them. The CDR3 coding sequence is TGTGCCAGTAACGTTGGAGATACGCAGTATTTT. It codes for CASNVGDTQYF.

The chain links TRBV6-2 or TRBV6-3 to TRBJ2-6; no firm D call. The V gene's germline CDR1 is MNHEY and CDR2 SVGEGT. V lost 0 bases and J 0 bases, leaving 6 bases between the germline ends. The CDR3 extends over 16 amino acids. The CDR3 coding sequence is TGTGCCAGCAGTTACTCGAGCAGCTCTGGGGCCAACGTCCTGACTTTC. It encodes CASSYSSSSGANVLTF.